Reported below is one T cell receptor beta chain. The antigen remains unidentified. TCRdb's copy holds only in-frame clones and misses some; the assay was immunoSEQ multiplex PCR. The repertoire holds approximately 9,400 clones, with 50% to 60% as singletons. The sample originates from a study of radiation and T cells in renal cell carcinoma. Regarding the study as a whole: In nephrectomy-only tumors, top 100 clonotypes averaged approximately 40%, versus 54% irradiated.

Treatment meaning: treatment-naive control, cytoreductive nephrectomy. Control samples are tumors resected by cytoreductive nephrectomy without prior radiation. This renal cell carcinoma was of the clear cell type. Sequenced control tumors were from under 13 males and several females, median age roughly 60. Germline V gives CDR1 SGHNT, CDR2 YYREEE (reference sequence). The CDR3 is made up of 12 amino acids. Trimming cost V 4 bases and J 9 bases, with 14 bases left between them. Source: tumor tissue, taken from a patient whose treatment was nephrectomy without radiotherapy. The sequence derives from a man in his forties with renal cell carcinoma. The genes are TRBV5-4 and TRBJ2-7, with unresolved D. The CDR3 region is CASSLPPRAQYF. The CDR3 coding sequence is TGTGCCAGCAGCCTGCCGCCTAGAGCGCAGTACTTC.